The present entry profiles one T cell receptor beta chain with its context. The data are from a study of blood T cell repertoires in COVID-19. The CDR3 runs 15 residues. V lost 3 bases and J 5 bases, leaving 15 bases between the germline ends. The germline V gene encodes CDR1 ENHRY and CDR2 SYGVKD. TCRdb's copy holds only in-frame clones and misses some; the assay was immunoSEQ multiplex PCR. The sample gives about 140,000 clones, around four fifths of which show up once; roughly 6.2% is in the top ten. Input material: PBMCs or T cells enriched from blood (not recorded which). This sequence joins TRBV10-3 and TRBJ2-3; the D gene is possibly TRBD1 (5 bases). This TCR was recovered from a woman aged 40 to 50 who had recovered from COVID-19. CDR3: CAISEEGDTLDTQYF. The CDR3 DNA sequence: TGTGCCATCAGTGAAGAAGGGGATACTTTAGATACGCAGTATTTT.